Listed below are T cell receptor beta chains from one sample, sequenced in a study of T cell clones after liver transplantation. Some clones are missing from TCRdb's copy, which holds only in-frame ones; the method was immunoSEQ multiplex PCR. The sample lists around 110,000 clones; around nine tenths were seen once. Source: CD4+ T cells from blood, taken 12 months after liver transplant. These TCRs come from a human patient who received a liver transplant. The graft donor may account for some of the T cells. The CDR3 runs from the conserved cysteine through the conserved F or W. Fields, in order: J gene, V gene, clone size, CDR3 protein. Clone sizes are given selectively: once, few, many, or a class where the clone is expanded.

TRBJ2-7 | TRBV18 | once | CASSPTPSSYEQYF
TRBJ1-5 | TRBV7-6 | - | CASSLAQGAGQPQHF
TRBJ2-3 | TRBV5-4 | - | CASGDGDTQYF
TRBJ2-1 | TRBV7-8 | - | CASSLERQGDEQFF
TRBJ2-2 | TRBV5-8 | - | CASSEPGQRNTGELFF
TRBJ1-1 | TRBV6-1 | - | CASWRVNTEAFF
TRBJ1-1 | TRBV11-2 | - | CASSSGQLAAEAFF
TRBJ2-7 | TRBV27 | - | CASRKPGTQRSEQYF
TRBJ2-2 | TRBV20-1 | - | CSANRFGELFF
TRBJ1-1 | TRBV6-1 | - | CASSEGHPTEAFF
TRBJ1-4 | TRBV5-1 | - | CASSLVGGADEKLFF
TRBJ1-2 | TRBV9 | - | CASSPQPGFNYGYTF
TRBJ2-7 | TRBV18 | - | CASSPSTGAEQYF
TRBJ2-5 | TRBV15 | - | CATSGREGRGETQYF
TRBJ1-1 | TRBV30 | - | CAWGNRGGEAFF
TRBJ2-7 | TRBV5-6 | once | CASSLPDSYEQYF
- | TRBV27 | - | CASSSHSSRDRAYEQYF
TRBJ1-1 | TRBV29-1 | few | CSVPAGAQPNTEAFF
TRBJ2-7 | TRBV29-1 | - | CSVNKPGQSSYEQYF
TRBJ2-7 | TRBV11-2 | - | CASSLVAGGRGSYEQYF
TRBJ1-1 | TRBV5-6 | - | CASSRRREGKTEAFF
TRBJ2-2 | TRBV29-1 | - | CSGREGGISTGELFF
TRBJ1-1 | TRBV15 | - | CATSRVTAVQPWGTEAFF
TRBJ1-1 | TRBV7-2 | - | CASSIGGVTEAFF
TRBJ1-5 | TRBV2 | - | CASSEALTGADNQPQHF
TRBJ1-2 | TRBV7-2 | - | CASSHPKQGGNYGYTF
TRBJ2-1 | TRBV7-2 | - | CASSFAGGIGTYNEQFF
TRBJ2-1 | TRBV7-2 | - | CASSPTPLYNEQFF
TRBJ1-5 | TRBV28 | - | CASSLFTGGYQPQHF
TRBJ2-1 | TRBV10-3 | - | CAISELAGINNEQFF
TRBJ2-7 | TRBV21-1 | once | CASSTPRGATKEYEQYF
TRBJ2-1 | TRBV19 | - | CASSIGAPSYNEQFF
TRBJ2-1 | TRBV18 | - | CASSPLREGPYEQFF
TRBJ1-3 | TRBV4-2 | - | CASSQAPTASGNTIYF
TRBJ2-5 | TRBV25-1 | - | CASSDRLAQETQYF
TRBJ1-5 | TRBV5-1 | - | CASSPNPGQGGQPQHF
TRBJ2-7 | TRBV9 | - | CASSVDGRQGDYEQYF
TRBJ1-5 | TRBV6-1 | - | CASSGTGREPQHF
TRBJ1-1 | TRBV9 | - | CASSADYLNTEAFF
TRBJ1-4 | TRBV18 | - | CASSFGQGIEKLFF
TRBJ1-1 | TRBV9 | once | CASSGTARDEAFF
TRBJ1-4 | TRBV6-1 | - | CASIPGQPNEKLFF
TRBJ2-5 | TRBV7-3 | - | CASSLSPDRQETQYF
TRBJ1-5 | TRBV18 | - | CASSPGQSNQPQHF
TRBJ1-2 | TRBV13 | many | CASSIQGPINYGYTF
TRBJ2-2 | TRBV5-6 | - | CASSATGRYTGELFF
TRBJ2-3 | TRBV5-1 | - | CASSLQSPSTATDTQYF
TRBJ1-1 | TRBV20-1 | - | CSAAHTEAFF